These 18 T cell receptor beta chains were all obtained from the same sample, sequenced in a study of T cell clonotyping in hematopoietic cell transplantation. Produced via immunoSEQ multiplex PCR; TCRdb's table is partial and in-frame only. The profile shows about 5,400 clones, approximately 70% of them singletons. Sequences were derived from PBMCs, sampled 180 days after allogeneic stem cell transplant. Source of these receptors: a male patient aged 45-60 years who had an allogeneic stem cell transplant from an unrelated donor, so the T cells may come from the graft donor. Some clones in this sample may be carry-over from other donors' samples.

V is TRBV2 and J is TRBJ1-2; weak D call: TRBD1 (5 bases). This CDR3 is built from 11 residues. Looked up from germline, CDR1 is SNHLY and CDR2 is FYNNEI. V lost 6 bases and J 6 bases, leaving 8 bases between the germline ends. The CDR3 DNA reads TGTGCCAGCAGCCTCAGGGATGGCTACACCTTC. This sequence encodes CASSLRDGYTF.

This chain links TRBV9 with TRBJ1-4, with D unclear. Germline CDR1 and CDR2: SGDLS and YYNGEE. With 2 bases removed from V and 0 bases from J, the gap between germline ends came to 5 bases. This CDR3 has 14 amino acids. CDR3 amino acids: CASSVSTTNEKLFF. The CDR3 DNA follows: TGTGCCAGCAGCGTTAGCACAACTAATGAAAAACTGTTTTTT.

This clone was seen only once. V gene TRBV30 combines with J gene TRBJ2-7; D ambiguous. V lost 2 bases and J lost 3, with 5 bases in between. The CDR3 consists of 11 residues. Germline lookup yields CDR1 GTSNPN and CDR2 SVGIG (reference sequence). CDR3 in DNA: TGTGCCTGGAGTACTAACTACGAGCAGTACTTC. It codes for CAWSTNYEQYF.

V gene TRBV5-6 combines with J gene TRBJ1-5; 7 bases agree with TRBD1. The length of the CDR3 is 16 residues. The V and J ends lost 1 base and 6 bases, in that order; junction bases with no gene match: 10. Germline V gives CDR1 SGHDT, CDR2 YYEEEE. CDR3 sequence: CASSLWETGFSQPQHF. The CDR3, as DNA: TGTGCCAGCAGCTTGTGGGAGACAGGGTTCAGTCAGCCCCAGCATTTT.

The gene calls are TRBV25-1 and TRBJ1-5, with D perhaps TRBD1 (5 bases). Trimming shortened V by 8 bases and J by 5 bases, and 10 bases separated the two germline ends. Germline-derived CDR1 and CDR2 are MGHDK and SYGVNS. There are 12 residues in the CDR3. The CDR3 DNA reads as TGTGCCAGCGATATAGGGGATCAGCCCCAGCATTTT. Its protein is CASDIGDQPQHF.

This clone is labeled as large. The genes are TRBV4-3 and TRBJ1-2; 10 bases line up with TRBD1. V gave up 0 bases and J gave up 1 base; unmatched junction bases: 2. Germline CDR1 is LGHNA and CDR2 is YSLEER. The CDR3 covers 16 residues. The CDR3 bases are TGCGCCAGCAGCCAAGATGGGACAGGGGTTAACTATGGCTACACCTTC. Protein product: CASSQDGTGVNYGYTF.

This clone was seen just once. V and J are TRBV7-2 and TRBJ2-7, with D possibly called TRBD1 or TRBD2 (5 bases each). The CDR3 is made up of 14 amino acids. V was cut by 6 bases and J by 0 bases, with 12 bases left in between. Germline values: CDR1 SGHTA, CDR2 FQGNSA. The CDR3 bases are TGTGCCAGCAGTAAGGACACTAGCTCCTACGAGCAGTACTTC. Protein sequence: CASSKDTSSYEQYF.

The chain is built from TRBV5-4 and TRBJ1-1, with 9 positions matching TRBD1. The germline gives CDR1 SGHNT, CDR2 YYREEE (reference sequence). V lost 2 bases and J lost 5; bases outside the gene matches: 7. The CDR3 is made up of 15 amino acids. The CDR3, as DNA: TGTGCCAGCAGCTTACCGGGACAGGGTGGGACTGAAGCTTTCTTT. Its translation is CASSLPGQGGTEAFF.

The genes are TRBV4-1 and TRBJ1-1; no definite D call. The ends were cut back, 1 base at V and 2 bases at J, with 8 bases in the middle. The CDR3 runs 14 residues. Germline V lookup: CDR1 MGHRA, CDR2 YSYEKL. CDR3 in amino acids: CASSQVAVNTEAFF. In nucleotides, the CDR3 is TGCGCCAGCAGCCAAGTGGCCGTTAACACTGAAGCTTTCTTT.

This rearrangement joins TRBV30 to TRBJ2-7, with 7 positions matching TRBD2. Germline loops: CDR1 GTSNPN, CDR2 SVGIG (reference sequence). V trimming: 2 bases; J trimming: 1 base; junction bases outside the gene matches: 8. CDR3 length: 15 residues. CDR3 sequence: CAWSFLAAGSYEQYF. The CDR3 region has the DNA TGTGCCTGGAGTTTTCTAGCGGCCGGATCCTACGAGCAGTACTTC.

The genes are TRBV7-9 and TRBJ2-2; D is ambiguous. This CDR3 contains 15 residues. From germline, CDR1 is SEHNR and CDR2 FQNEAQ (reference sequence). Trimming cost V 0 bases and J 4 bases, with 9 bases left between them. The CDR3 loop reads CASSLAARPTGELFF. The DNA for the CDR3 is TGTGCCAGCAGCTTAGCTGCTCGGCCCACCGGGGAGCTGTTTTTT. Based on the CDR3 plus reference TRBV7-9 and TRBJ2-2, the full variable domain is DTGVSQNPRHKITKRGQNVTFRCDPISEHNRLYWYRQTLGQGPEFLTYFQNEAQLEKSRLLSDRFSAERPKGSFSTLEIQRTEQGDSAMYLCASSLAARPTGELFFGEGSRLTVL.

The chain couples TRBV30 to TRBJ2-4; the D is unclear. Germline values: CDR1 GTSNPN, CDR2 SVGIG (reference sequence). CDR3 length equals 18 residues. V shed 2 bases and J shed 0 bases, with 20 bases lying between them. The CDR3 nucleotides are TGTGCCTGGAGTCCACTACGGGTGGGAATTCTAGCCAAAAACATTCAGTACTTC. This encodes CAWSPLRVGILAKNIQYF.

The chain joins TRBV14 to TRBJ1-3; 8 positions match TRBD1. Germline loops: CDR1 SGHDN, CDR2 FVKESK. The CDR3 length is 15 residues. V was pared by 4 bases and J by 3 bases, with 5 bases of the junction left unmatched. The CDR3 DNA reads TGTGCCAGCAGCCCCGGGACAGGCTTTGGAAACACCATATATTTT. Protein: CASSPGTGFGNTIYF.

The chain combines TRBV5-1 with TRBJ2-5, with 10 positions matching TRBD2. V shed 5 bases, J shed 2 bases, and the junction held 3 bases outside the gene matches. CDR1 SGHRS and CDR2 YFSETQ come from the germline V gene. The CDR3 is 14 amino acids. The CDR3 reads CASRMTSGQETQYF. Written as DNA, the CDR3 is TGCGCCAGCAGAATGACTAGCGGGCAAGAGACCCAGTACTTC. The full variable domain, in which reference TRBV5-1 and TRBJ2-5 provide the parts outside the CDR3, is KAGVTQTPRYLIKTRGQQVTLSCSPISGHRSVSWYQQTPGQGLQFLFEYFSETQRNKGNFPGRFSGRQFSNSRSEMNVSTLELGDSALYLCASRMTSGQETQYFGPGTRLLVL.

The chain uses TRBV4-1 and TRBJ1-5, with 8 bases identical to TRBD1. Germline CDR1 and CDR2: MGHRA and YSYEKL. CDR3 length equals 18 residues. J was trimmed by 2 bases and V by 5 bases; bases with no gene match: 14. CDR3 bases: TGCGCCAGCAGCTTAACCCCCCAGACAGGGGTCGGCAATCAGCCCCAGCATTTT. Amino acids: CASSLTPQTGVGNQPQHF.

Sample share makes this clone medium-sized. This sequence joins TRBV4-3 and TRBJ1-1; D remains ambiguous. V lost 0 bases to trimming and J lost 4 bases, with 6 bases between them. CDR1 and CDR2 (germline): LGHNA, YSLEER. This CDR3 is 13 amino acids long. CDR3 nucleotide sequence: TGCGCCAGCAGCCAAGATGGATTCACTGAAGCTTTCTTT. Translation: CASSQDGFTEAFF.

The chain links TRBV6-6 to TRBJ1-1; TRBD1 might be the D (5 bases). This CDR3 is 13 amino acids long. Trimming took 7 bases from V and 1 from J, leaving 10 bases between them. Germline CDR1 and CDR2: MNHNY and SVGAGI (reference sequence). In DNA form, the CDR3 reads TGTGCCAGCACCCGGGGGGGGAACACTGAAGCTTTCTTT. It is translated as CASTRGGNTEAFF.

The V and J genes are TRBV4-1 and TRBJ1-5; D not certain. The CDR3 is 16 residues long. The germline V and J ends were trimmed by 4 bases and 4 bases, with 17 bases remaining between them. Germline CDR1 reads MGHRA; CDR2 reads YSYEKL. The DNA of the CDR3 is TGCGCCAGCAGCCGCCTAGGACCGGTTTGGAATCAGCCCCAGCATTTT. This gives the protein CASSRLGPVWNQPQHF.